This T cell receptor (beta chain) was observed in a study of post-analysis software for immune sequencing data. Study-wide background: Both relapsing-remitting and secondary progressive multiple sclerosis featured among the disease courses, as did progressive-relapsing multiple sclerosis.

V was shortened by 2 bases and J by 3 bases, with 12 bases between the two germline ends. Germline-derived CDR1 and CDR2 are SGHRS and YFSETQ. There are 15 residues in the CDR3. Notes on this clonotype: The target antigen is unknown.

Every TCR beta cDNA library bore unique molecular identifiers. TCRdb itself ran the PCR reads through MiXCR, one entry per CDR3 protein. The repertoire consists of 550,000 to 700,000 distinct CDR3 sequences, with roughly 40% occurring once and the leading ten covering 1.5% to 2%. Findings of the study overall: Comparison of patients with controls showed four or five TRBV segments more frequent in patients, TRBV5-6, TRBV5-1 and TRBV20-1 among them. Same-batch preparations were strongly co-clustered by F measure.

The clonotype comes from a girl under 18 with multiple sclerosis. Sequenced input: blood. The genes are TRBV5-1 and TRBJ2-1, with D perhaps matching TRBD2 (5 bases). The CDR3, as DNA: TGCGCCAGCAGCTTTTTAGCGCAGAGCTACAATGAGCAGTTCTTC. It translates to CASSFLAQSYNEQFF.